Listed here are 26 T cell receptor beta chains from one sample, sequenced in a study of T cells in localized non-small cell lung cancer. This table comes from immunoSEQ multiplex PCR, and its TCRdb copy is limited to in-frame clones, with some not included. The data show nearly 6,000 clones, around a quarter seen once. The sample in question was lung tumor tissue, obtained before any cancer treatment. These receptors were taken from an older female donor with stage I lung adenocarcinoma.

V gene TRBV7-6 combines with J gene TRBJ1-1; D is unresolved. The CDR3 has 15 amino acids. With 2 bases removed from V and 1 base from J, the gap between germline ends came to 11 bases. CDR1 and CDR2 (germline): SGHVS, FNYEAQ. CDR3: CASSLNYIGNTEAFF. CDR3 nucleotides: TGTGCCAGCAGCTTAAATTATATCGGGAACACTGAAGCTTTCTTT.

Points on this clone: At the DNA level, this CDR3 is encoded by other sequences in the same sample as well. The chain employs TRBV11-3 and TRBJ2-1; 9 bases match TRBD2. V shed 5 bases and J 8 bases; nucleotides not matched to a gene: 13. Germline V gene lookup returns CDR1 SGHNT and CDR2 YENEEA. The CDR3 has 16 residues. CDR3 loop: CASSLGGGRALDEQFF. The CDR3 DNA is TGTGCCAGCAGCCTCGGGGGCGGGAGGGCCCTCGATGAGCAGTTCTTC.

This clone turned up a few times. The gene calls are TRBV11-3 and TRBJ1-4, with D unclear. CDR3 size: 14 residues. CDR1 and CDR2 from the germline V gene are SGHNT and YENEEA. The V end lost 1 base, the J end lost 8 bases, and 11 bases lay between the germline ends. This chain's CDR3 is CASSLGAQSEKLFF. In DNA form, the CDR3 reads TGTGCCAGCAGCTTAGGGGCCCAATCCGAAAAACTGTTTTTT.

Here the CDR3 reads CASSPPASSGNQETQYF. CDR3 bases: TGTGCCAGCTCACCACCGGCATCTAGCGGAAACCAAGAGACCCAGTACTTC. This chain uses TRBV18 with TRBJ2-5; 7 bases are shared with TRBD2. The CDR3 consists of 17 residues. V dropped 0 bases and J dropped 0; count of bases not matched to a gene: 7. The germline CDR1 and CDR2 sequences are KGHSH and LQKENI.

Only a few counts were recorded for this clone. The rearrangement links TRBV28 to TRBJ1-2; 8 bases map to TRBD1. Germline CDR1 reads MDHEN; CDR2 reads SYDVKM. The CDR3 runs to 16 residues. V trimming: 7 bases; J trimming: 8 bases; junction bases outside the gene matches: 18. In nucleotides, the CDR3 is TGTGCCAGCAACCCCTCCGGACAGGGATTAGTGGCGGGCTACACCTTC. Encoded protein: CASNPSGQGLVAGYTF.

This clone was picked up one time. The J gene is TRBJ2-7, the V gene TRBV18; 8 bases are a match to TRBD1. Germline CDR1 is KGHSH and CDR2 is LQKENI. The CDR3 has 17 amino acids. The V segment lost 3 bases and the J segment 5 bases; nucleotides outside the gene matches: 15. The CDR3, as DNA: TGTGCCAGCTCACCGACAATGCAAACGGGACAGGTGGACGAGCAGTACTTC. It codes for CASSPTMQTGQVDEQYF.

This clone was detected only a few times. The rearrangement joins TRBV11-3 to TRBJ2-1, with 9 bases identical to TRBD1. The CDR3 runs to 17 residues. Germline CDR1 reads SGHNT; CDR2 reads YENEEA. V trimming: 4 bases; J trimming: 3 bases; junction bases outside the gene matches: 10. The CDR3 DNA reads as TGTGCCAGCAGCTCAAGGGACAGGGTAGGGGGCTACAATGAGCAGTTCTTC. This codes for CASSSRDRVGGYNEQFF.

This clone is large within its sample. V and J are TRBV29-1 and TRBJ2-7; 9 bases map to TRBD1. Losses at the gene ends were 6 bases for V and 0 bases for J; bases not matched to a gene: 6. This CDR3 spans 14 amino acids. In germline, CDR1 is SQVTM, CDR2 ANQGSEA. As DNA, the CDR3 is TGCAGCGTGGGAGACAGGGGGGCCTCCTACGAGCAGTACTTC. Translating it yields CSVGDRGASYEQYF.

In its sample, this clone is medium-sized (0.01 to 0.1%). The rearrangement uses TRBV11-3 and TRBJ2-5; no reliable D call. CDR1 SGHNT and CDR2 YENEEA come from the germline V gene. V was trimmed by 1 base and J by 2 bases, leaving 11 bases between them. CDR3 size: 15 residues. The CDR3 is CASSLVRPIQETQYF. Written as DNA, the CDR3 is TGTGCCAGCAGCTTAGTTCGGCCTATTCAAGAGACCCAGTACTTC.

This clone is deemed medium-sized. The V gene is TRBV15, the J gene TRBJ2-7; 9 bases match TRBD2. Germline V gives CDR1 LNHNV, CDR2 YYDKDF (reference sequence). This CDR3 is 14 amino acids long. After removal of 6 bases from V and 2 bases from J, the junction contained 5 bases not matched to a gene. CDR3 nucleotide sequence: TGTGCCACCAGGAGGAAGCGGGAGGCCTACGAGCAGTACTTC. Amino acid sequence: CATRRKREAYEQYF.

V gene TRBV9 combines with J gene TRBJ2-2; D not resolved. V was clipped by 8 bases and J by 0 bases, with 14 bases between them. CDR1 and CDR2 (germline): SGDLS, YYNGEE. The CDR3 sequence is 15 residues long. The CDR3 nucleotides read TGTGCCAGAAGTCGGTGGGGAACGAACACCGGGGAGCTGTTTTTT. Its protein product is CARSRWGTNTGELFF.

This clone has only a few counts. The chain uses TRBV19 and TRBJ2-2, with 9 nucleotides matching TRBD1. Looked up from germline, CDR1 is LNHDA and CDR2 is SQIVND (reference sequence). Germline trimming cut 10 bases from V and 5 bases from J; bases unmatched to any gene: 5. The CDR3 has 13 amino acids. The CDR3 nucleotides are TGTGCCACCAGGACAGGGGAGACCGGGGAGCTGTTTTTT. Its protein product is CATRTGETGELFF.

The chain carries TRBV11-3 and TRBJ2-3; TRBD2 matches at 9 bases. V lost 3 bases and J lost 5; bases outside the gene matches: 9. Germline CDR1 is SGHNT and CDR2 is YENEEA. CDR3 length: 16 residues. The CDR3 sequence: CASSFDSGSRIDTQYF. The DNA of the CDR3 is TGTGCCAGCAGCTTCGATAGCGGGAGTAGGATAGATACGCAGTATTTT.

This clone was recorded once. The J gene is TRBJ2-1, the V gene TRBV19; D is possibly TRBD1 (6 bases). CDR3 size: 16 residues. CDR1 and CDR2 from the germline V gene are LNHDA and SQIVND (reference sequence). Trimming left V 6 bases short and J 4 bases short, with 19 bases between. The CDR3, as DNA: TGTGCCAGTAGGGCCGCAGGGCTTAGGGGGTACAATGAGCAGTTCTTC. This translates into CASRAAGLRGYNEQFF.

This clone turned up a few times. The chain is built from TRBV9 and TRBJ2-2; 8 nucleotides agree with TRBD2. The J segment lost 5 bases and the V segment lost 5 bases, leaving 11 bases of the junction unmatched. The CDR3 covers 16 residues. Germline V gives CDR1 SGDLS, CDR2 YYNGEE. The CDR3: CASSTGTRGITGELFF. Here the CDR3 DNA reads TGTGCCAGCAGTACCGGGACTAGAGGTATAACCGGGGAGCTGTTTTTT.

The rearrangement uses TRBV30 and TRBJ2-7, with D unclear. In germline, CDR1 is GTSNPN, CDR2 SVGIG (reference sequence). Deletions cut 2 bases from V and 3 bases from J, with 5 bases between. The CDR3 has 11 residues. As DNA, the CDR3 is TGTGCCTGGAGTCCGCGCTACGAGCAGTACTTC. Protein: CAWSPRYEQYF.

J is TRBJ2-1 and V is TRBV11-3; TRBD1 matches at 7 bases. This CDR3 spans 15 amino acids. Germline CDR1 reads SGHNT; CDR2 reads YENEEA. The junction had 12 bases not matched to a gene; V was cut back by 5 bases and J by 8 bases. The CDR3 DNA reads as TGTGCCAGCAGCGAATTAGCAGGGGGTAAGCATGAGCAGTTCTTC. Its translation is CASSELAGGKHEQFF.

The V and J genes are TRBV12-2 and TRBJ2-1; TRBD1 reflects the table's D call only, with no check against the DNA. TRBV12-2 is reported as a pseudogene. This CDR3 spans 15 amino acids. The CDR3 is CATNPGTGGEYEQFF. CDR3 DNA: TGTGCCACTAACCCCGGGACAGGGGGCGAGTATGAGCAGTTCTTC.

This clone was counted between two and nine times. The chain employs TRBV6-8 and TRBJ1-1; maybe TRBD1 (5 bases). Germline lookup yields CDR1 MNHGY and CDR2 SAAAGT. CDR3 length: 13 residues. V lost 2 bases, J lost 6 bases, and 10 bases lay in between. The CDR3 sequence is CASSYGGGSEAFF. CDR3 DNA sequence: TGTGCCAGCAGTTACGGGGGGGGATCTGAAGCTTTCTTT.

The chain is built from TRBV11-3 and TRBJ2-7; 7 bases agree with TRBD1. Germline V lookup: CDR1 SGHNT, CDR2 YENEEA. The V segment lost 4 bases and the J segment 5 bases; nucleotides outside the gene matches: 11. This CDR3 spans 15 amino acids. CDR3 in amino acids: CASSSTGVEGDEQYF. CDR3 DNA: TGTGCCAGCAGCTCAACAGGGGTAGAGGGCGACGAGCAGTACTTC.

V usage is TRBV11-3 and J usage is TRBJ2-1; D unclear. The V and J ends lost 4 bases and 5 bases respectively, with 12 bases between them. The CDR3 totals 14 residues. Germline CDR1 is SGHNT and CDR2 is YENEEA. CDR3 bases: TGTGCCAGCAGCTACCTTAGGGAAAACAATGAGCAGTTCTTC. Encoded protein: CASSYLRENNEQFF.

The chain has TRBV19 and TRBJ2-7; tentative D call: TRBD1 (6 bases). Germline loops: CDR1 LNHDA, CDR2 SQIVND (reference sequence). The length of the CDR3 is 14 residues. The V and J ends lost 4 bases and 4 bases respectively, with 14 bases between them. The CDR3 DNA reads TGTGCCAGTAGTAATCCCGGGGACAAGTACGAGCAGTACTTC. Translation: CASSNPGDKYEQYF.

The rearrangement joins TRBV29-1 to TRBJ2-7; D not certain. The length of the CDR3 is 15 residues. Germline V CDR1 and CDR2: SQVTM, ANQGSEA. With 0 bases removed from V and 2 bases from J, the gap between germline ends came to 14 bases. The CDR3 DNA reads TGCAGCGTTGAAGATAGGCAGAAGGTACCCTACGAGCAGTACTTC. Protein sequence: CSVEDRQKVPYEQYF.

The rearrangement uses TRBV5-1 and TRBJ2-1, with TRBD1 as a possible D gene (6 bases). The V and J ends lost 4 bases and 5 bases respectively, with 13 bases between them. Germline V gives CDR1 SGHRS, CDR2 YFSETQ. This CDR3 spans 14 amino acids. The CDR3 DNA reads TGCGCCAGCAGCCAAACAGGGATTAACAATGAGCAGTTCTTC. Its translation: CASSQTGINNEQFF.

This chain connects TRBV7-2 to TRBJ2-7; TRBD2 agrees at 7 bases. J lost 0 bases, V lost 6 bases, and 2 bases had no gene match. Germline-derived CDR1 and CDR2 are SGHTA and FQGNSA. There are 13 residues in the CDR3. The CDR3 DNA follows: TGTGCCAGCAGGAGCGGGACCTCCTACGAGCAGTACTTC. It is translated as CASRSGTSYEQYF.

V usage is TRBV11-3 and J usage is TRBJ2-5; 8 bases match TRBD1. V lost 3 bases to trimming and J lost 4 bases; unmatched junction nucleotides: 7. The CDR3 extends over 15 amino acids. From germline, CDR1 is SGHNT and CDR2 YENEEA. CDR3 bases: TGTGCCAGCAGCTTTGTGTCAGGGGGCGCAGAGACCCAGTACTTC. It specifies CASSFVSGGAETQYF.